The 6 T cell receptor beta chains presented below share a single source sample, sequenced in a study of spatial heterogeneity in lung cancer. TCRdb redid the calling of the 5' RACE reads with MiXCR, one entry per CDR3 protein. There are thousands of distinct CDR3 sequences in the sample; more than 25% occur only once, and around 17% lies in the top ten. Time point: sample taken at primary tumor resection. No cells were sorted before sequencing. The whole RNA sequenced was extracted from tumor, nontumor lung or frozen PBMC. The starting material was PBMCs, obtained at surgery. The receptors were gathered from a male donor with early-stage non-small cell lung cancer.

V usage is TRBV29-1 and J usage is TRBJ2-5; the D call may be TRBD1 or TRBD2 (5 bases each). Trimming removed 4 bases at V and 6 bases at J, with 12 bases between. The germline CDR1 and CDR2 sequences are SQVTM and ANQGSEA. The CDR3 extends over 12 amino acids. The CDR3 DNA follows: TGCAGCGTTGGCCGGGGCGGGCAGACCCAGTACTTC. Its protein is CSVGRGGQTQYF.

J is TRBJ2-7 and V is TRBV7-2; 7 bases agree with TRBD1. V was clipped by 5 bases and J by 2 bases; unmatched bases: 15. Looked up from germline, CDR1 is SGHTA and CDR2 is FQGNSA. The CDR3 is 17 residues long. The CDR3 DNA follows: TGTGCCAGCAGCCCCCGCAGACAGGGATCCCTCCCCTACGAGCAGTACTTC. This translates into CASSPRRQGSLPYEQYF.

The rearrangement joins TRBV7-8 to TRBJ2-5; D remains ambiguous. Germline V CDR1 and CDR2: SGHVS, FQNEAQ. The CDR3 totals 12 residues. V was pared by 4 bases and J by 5 bases, with 8 bases between. The CDR3 region is CASSSTVETQYF. DNA of the CDR3: TGTGCCAGCAGCTCTACAGTGGAGACCCAGTACTTC.

Judged by abundance, this clonotype is medium-sized. This chain joins TRBV20-1 and TRBJ2-7, with D unresolved. V was cut by 0 bases and J by 9 bases, with 21 bases left in between. The CDR3 loop spans 15 amino acids. Germline V gene sequence: CDR1 DFQATT, CDR2 SNEGSKA (reference sequence). This chain's CDR3 is CSARDIGSELNGQYF. CDR3 DNA sequence: TGCAGTGCTAGAGATATCGGCAGCGAACTAAATGGGCAGTACTTC.

This clonotype is deemed medium-sized. The V call is TRBV5-1, the J call TRBJ2-3, with D tentatively TRBD1 or TRBD2 (5 bases each). With 0 bases removed from V and 2 bases from J, the gap between germline ends came to 16 bases. Germline V CDR1 and CDR2: SGHRS, YFSETQ. This CDR3 spans 17 amino acids. The CDR3 nucleotides are TGCGCCAGCAGCTTGGATCGGGGTGTGGGACCCACAGATACGCAGTATTTT. Translated: CASSLDRGVGPTDTQYF.

With regard to this clonotype: It may be a read error: a sequence one base away is much more abundant. In this CDR3 the conserved last residue, phenylalanine or tryptophan, is missing, so a read error is likely. The rearrangement joins TRBV2 to TRBJ2-7; 9 bases match TRBD1. Germline-derived CDR1 and CDR2 are SNHLY and FYNNEI. The CDR3 is 13 residues long. V gave up 7 bases and J gave up 3 bases; unmatched junction bases: 4. CDR3 protein: CASTGTGSYEQYL. DNA of the CDR3: TGTGCCAGCACCGGGACAGGGAGCTACGAGCAGTACCTC.